This note documents a single T cell receptor beta chain sequence. Its antigen is not identified. These data originate in a study of cytomegalovirus exposure and HLA in healthy donors. Study-wide points: Analysis was carried out at a later point, and it linked a missense DCLRE1C variant to TCR beta V- and J-gene trimming. Associated with cytomegalovirus, according to the listing, were around 170 TCR beta chains. A few of the chains that were CMV-associated were confirmed in vitro to be specific for CMV antigens. Previous analysis showed most TCR beta V segments were productive about 90% or about 30% of the time.

PCR was performed using 60 Vbeta and 13 Jbeta primers. Generated by immunoSEQ multiplex PCR, the TCRdb table keeps only in-frame clones and is missing some. The sample contains roughly 58,000 clones, 65% to 90% of which appear only once. The sample was PBMCs. This TCR came from a human donor in good health.

Here the CDR3 reads CASSGTGDTGELFF. The CDR3 DNA reads TGTGCCAGCAGTGGGACAGGTGATACCGGGGAGCTGTTTTTT. The V gene is TRBV6-4, the J gene TRBJ2-2; 7 nucleotides match TRBD1. Per the germline V gene, CDR1 is MRHNA and CDR2 is SNTAGT. V trimming: 4 bases; J trimming: 5 bases; junction bases outside the gene matches: 4. This CDR3 comprises 14 residues.